This section outlines one TCR beta chain sequence together with its context. As handled by the study authors: Amplification of reference gene primers was used by the study to estimate nucleated cell counts. Assay: immunoSEQ multiplex PCR; the TCRdb copy retains only in-frame clones and omits some. V, J and clone size derive from that table, while D and trimming were established from the DNA sequence. Of more than 250,000 clones listed, around 87% were seen once; the top ten hold roughly 5%. Germline CDR1 is SGHRS and CDR2 is YFSETQ. This CDR3 is built from 15 residues. V lost 4 bases to trimming and J lost 11 bases; unmatched junction nucleotides: 15. This sample stems from a study of blood T cell repertoires in COVID-19. Whole-study context: Italy, Spain and the United States were the sources of the convalescent and acute COVID-19 samples.

Researchers sorted participants into cohorts using their self-reported clinical history. The sequence came from a woman aged 25 to 39 who had recovered from COVID-19. The chain is built from TRBV5-1 and TRBJ2-3; TRBD1 agrees at 8 bases. The sequencing sample was made of PBMCs or T cells enriched from blood (not recorded which). CDR3 sequence (DNA): TGCGCCAGCAGCCGGACAGGGATTGATATTCAGTGGCAGTATTTT. Its protein is CASSRTGIDIQWQYF.